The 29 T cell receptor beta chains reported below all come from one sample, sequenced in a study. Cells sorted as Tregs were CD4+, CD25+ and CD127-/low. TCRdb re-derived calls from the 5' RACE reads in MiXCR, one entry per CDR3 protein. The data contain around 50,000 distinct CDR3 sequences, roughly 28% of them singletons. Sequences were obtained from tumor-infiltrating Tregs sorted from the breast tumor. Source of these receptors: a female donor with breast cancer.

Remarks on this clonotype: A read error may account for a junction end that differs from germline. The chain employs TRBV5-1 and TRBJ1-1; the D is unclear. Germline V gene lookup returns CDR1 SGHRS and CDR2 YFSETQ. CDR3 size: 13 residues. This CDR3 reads CASSLQTDTEASF. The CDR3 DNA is TGCGCCAGCAGCCTCCAGACTGACACTGAAGCTTCCTTT.

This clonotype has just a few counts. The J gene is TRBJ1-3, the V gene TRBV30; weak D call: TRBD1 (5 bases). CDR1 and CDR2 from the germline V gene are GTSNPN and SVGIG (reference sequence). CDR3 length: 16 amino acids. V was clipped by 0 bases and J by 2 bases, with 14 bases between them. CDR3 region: CAWSVWGTATGNTIYF. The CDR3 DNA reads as TGTGCCTGGAGTGTATGGGGGACGGCTACTGGAAACACCATATATTTT. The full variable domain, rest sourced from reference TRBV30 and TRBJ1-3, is SQTIHQWPATLVQPVGSPLSLECTVEGTSNPNLYWYRQAAGRGLQLLFYSVGIGQISSEVPQNLSASRPQDRQFILSSKKLLLSDSGFYLCAWSVWGTATGNTIYFGEGSWLTVV.

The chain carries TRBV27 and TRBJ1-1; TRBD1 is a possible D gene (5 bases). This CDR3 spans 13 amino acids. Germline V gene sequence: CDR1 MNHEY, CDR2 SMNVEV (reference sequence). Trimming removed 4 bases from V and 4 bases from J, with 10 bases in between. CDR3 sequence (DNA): TGTGCCAGCAGTTGGGGGAGTGGCACTGAAGCTTTCTTT. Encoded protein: CASSWGSGTEAFF.

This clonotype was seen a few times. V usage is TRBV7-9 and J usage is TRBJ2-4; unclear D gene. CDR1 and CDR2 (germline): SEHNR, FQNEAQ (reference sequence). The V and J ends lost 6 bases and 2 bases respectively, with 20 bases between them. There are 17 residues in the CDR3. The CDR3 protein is CASRSKGPPSSKNIQYF. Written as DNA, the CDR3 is TGTGCCAGCAGATCCAAAGGGCCACCTAGTTCCAAAAACATTCAGTACTTC.

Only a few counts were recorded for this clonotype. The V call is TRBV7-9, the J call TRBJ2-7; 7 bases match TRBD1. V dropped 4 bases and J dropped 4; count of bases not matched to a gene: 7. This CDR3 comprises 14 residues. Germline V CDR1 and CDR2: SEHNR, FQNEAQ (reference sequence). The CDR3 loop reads CASSSSRDRYEQYF. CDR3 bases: TGTGCCAGCAGCTCGTCCCGGGACAGATACGAGCAGTACTTC.

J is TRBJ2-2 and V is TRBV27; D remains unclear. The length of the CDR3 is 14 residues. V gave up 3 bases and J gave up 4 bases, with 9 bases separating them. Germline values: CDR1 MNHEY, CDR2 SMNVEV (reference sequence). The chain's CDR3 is CASSFGVITGELFF. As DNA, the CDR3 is TGTGCCAGCAGTTTTGGGGTTATCACCGGGGAGCTGTTTTTT.

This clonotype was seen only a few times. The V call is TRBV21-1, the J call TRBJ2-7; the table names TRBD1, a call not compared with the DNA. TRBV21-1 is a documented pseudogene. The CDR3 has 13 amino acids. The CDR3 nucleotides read TGTGCCAGCATTAACGAGGGGGGCAACGAGCAGTACTTC. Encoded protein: CASINEGGNEQYF.

CDR3 nucleotides: TGTGCCAGCAGCCCTGGGACAGACTACTATGGCTACACCTTC. Translated, it gives CASSPGTDYYGYTF. The chain recombines TRBV6-2 or TRBV6-3 with TRBJ1-2; TRBD1 matches 7 bases. The junction had 7 bases not matched to a gene; V was cut back by 6 bases and J by 3 bases. The germline V gene encodes CDR1 MNHEY and CDR2 SVGEGT. The CDR3 is 14 amino acids.

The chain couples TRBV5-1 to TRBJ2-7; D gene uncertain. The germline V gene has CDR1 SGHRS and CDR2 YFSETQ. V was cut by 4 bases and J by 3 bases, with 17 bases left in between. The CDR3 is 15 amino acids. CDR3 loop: CASSVTGLRSYEQYF. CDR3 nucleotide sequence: TGCGCCAGCAGCGTGACGGGCCTAAGGAGCTACGAGCAGTACTTC.

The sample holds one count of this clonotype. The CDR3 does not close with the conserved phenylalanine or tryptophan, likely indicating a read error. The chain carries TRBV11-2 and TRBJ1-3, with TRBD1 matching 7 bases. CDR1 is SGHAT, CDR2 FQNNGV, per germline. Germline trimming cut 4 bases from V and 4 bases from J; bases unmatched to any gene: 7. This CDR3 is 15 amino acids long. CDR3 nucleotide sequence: TGTGCCAGCAGCTCGCAGACAGGGTGGGGAAACACCATATATCTT. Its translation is CASSSQTGWGNTIYL.

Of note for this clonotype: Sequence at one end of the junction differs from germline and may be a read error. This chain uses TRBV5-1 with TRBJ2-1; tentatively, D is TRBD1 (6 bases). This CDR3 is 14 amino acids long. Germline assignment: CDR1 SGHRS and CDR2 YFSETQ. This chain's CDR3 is CASNVQGVDNEQLF. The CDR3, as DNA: TGCGCCAGCAATGTACAGGGTGTCGACAATGAGCAGCTCTTC.

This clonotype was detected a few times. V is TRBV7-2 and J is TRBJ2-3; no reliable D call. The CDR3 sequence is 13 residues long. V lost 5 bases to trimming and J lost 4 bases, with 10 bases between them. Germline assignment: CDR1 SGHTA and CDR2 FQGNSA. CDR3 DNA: TGTGCCAGCAGCCCCTATTTTTCAGATACGCAGTATTTT. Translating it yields CASSPYFSDTQYF.

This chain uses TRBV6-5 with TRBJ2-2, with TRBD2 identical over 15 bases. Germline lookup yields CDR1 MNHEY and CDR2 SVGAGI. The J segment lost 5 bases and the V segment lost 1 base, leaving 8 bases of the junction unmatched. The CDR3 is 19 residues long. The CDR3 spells CASSYWRTSGRGYTGELFF. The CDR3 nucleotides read TGTGCCAGCAGTTACTGGAGGACTAGCGGGAGGGGATATACCGGGGAGCTGTTTTTT.

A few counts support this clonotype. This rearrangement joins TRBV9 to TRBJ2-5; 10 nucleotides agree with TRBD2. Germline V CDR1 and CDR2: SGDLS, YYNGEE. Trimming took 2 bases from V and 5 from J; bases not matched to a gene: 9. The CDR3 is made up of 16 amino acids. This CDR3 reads CASSVGAGGRMETQYF. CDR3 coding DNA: TGTGCCAGCAGCGTCGGAGCGGGGGGGCGGATGGAGACCCAGTACTTC. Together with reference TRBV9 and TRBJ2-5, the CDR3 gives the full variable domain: DSGVTQTPKHLITATGQRVTLRCSPRSGDLSVYWYQQSLDQGLQFLIQYYNGEERAKGNILERFSAQQFPDLHSELNLSSLELGDSALYFCASSVGAGGRMETQYFGPGTRLLVL.

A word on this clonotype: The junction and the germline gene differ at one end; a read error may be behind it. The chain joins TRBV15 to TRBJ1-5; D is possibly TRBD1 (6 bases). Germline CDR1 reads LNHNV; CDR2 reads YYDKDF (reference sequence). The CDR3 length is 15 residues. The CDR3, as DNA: TGTGCCGCCAGCAGAGACAGGCTTAGCAATCAGCCCCAGCACTTT. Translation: CAASRDRLSNQPQHF.

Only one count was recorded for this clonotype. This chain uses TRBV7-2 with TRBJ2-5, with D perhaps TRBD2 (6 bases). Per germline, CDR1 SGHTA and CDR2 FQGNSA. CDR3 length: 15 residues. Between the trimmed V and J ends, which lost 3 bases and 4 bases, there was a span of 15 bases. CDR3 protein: CASSFKGVGGETQYF. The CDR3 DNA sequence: TGTGCCAGCAGCTTTAAAGGCGTCGGGGGAGAGACCCAGTACTTC.

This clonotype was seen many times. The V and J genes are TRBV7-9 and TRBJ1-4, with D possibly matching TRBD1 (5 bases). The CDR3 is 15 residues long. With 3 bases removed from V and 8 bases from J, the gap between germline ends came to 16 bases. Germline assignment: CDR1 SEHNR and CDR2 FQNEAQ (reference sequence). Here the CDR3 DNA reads TGTGCCAGCAGCTTGAGGATTGGGGGAGCAGAAAAACTGTTTTTT. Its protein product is CASSLRIGGAEKLFF.

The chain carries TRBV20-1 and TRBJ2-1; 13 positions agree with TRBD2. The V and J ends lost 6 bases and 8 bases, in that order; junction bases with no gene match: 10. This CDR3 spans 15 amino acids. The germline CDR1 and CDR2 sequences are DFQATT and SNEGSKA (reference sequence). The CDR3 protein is CSASSGTSGTHEQFF. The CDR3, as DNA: TGCAGTGCCAGTTCCGGGACTAGCGGGACCCATGAGCAGTTCTTC.

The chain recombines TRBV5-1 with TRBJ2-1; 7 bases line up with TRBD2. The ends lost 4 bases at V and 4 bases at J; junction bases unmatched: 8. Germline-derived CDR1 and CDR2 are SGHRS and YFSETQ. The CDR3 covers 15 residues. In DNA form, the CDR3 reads TGCGCCAGCAGCCCCGGACTAGTGGATTACAATGAGCAGTTCTTC. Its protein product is CASSPGLVDYNEQFF.

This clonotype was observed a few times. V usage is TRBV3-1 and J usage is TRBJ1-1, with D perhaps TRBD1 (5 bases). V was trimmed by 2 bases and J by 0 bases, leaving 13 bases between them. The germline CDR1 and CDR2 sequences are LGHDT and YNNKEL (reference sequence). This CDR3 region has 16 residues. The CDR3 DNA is TGTGCCAGCAGCCAAAATTCAGGGTTGGTGAACACTGAAGCTTTCTTT. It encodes CASSQNSGLVNTEAFF.

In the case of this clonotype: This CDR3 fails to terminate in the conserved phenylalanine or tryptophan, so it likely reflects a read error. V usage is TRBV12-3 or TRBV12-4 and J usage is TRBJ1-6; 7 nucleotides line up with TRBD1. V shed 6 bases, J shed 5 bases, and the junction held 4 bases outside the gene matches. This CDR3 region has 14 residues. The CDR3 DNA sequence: TGTGCCAGCAGCGGGGGACAGAATAATTCACCCCTCCACCTT. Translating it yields CASSGGQNNSPLHL.

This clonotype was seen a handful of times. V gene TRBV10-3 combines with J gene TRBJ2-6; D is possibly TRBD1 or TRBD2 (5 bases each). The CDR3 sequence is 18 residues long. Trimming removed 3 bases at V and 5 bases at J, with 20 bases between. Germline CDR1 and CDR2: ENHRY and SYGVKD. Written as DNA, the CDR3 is TGTGCCATCAGTGACGTGGCAGGCAGGGACCGGAGGGCCAACGTCCTGACTTTC. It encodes CAISDVAGRDRRANVLTF.

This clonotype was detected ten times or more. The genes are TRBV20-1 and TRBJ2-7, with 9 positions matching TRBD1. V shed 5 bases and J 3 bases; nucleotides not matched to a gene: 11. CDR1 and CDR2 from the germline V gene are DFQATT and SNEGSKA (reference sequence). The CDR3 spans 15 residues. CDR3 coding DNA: TGCAGTGCTCTCCTGACAGGGGGAAGAAACTACGAGCAGTACTTC. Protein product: CSALLTGGRNYEQYF.

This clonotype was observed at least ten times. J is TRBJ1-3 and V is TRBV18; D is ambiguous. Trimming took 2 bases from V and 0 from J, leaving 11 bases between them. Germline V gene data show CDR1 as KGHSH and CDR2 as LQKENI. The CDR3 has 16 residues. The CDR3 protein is CASSPEVVGSGNTIYF. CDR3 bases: TGTGCCAGCTCACCAGAGGTCGTTGGCTCTGGAAACACCATATATTTT.

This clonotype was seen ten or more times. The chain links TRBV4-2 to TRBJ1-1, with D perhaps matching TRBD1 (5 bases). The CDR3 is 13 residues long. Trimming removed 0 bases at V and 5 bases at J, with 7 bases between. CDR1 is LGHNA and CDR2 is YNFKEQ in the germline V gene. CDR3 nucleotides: TGTGCCAGCAGCCAAGAACAGGTGACTGAAGCTTTCTTT. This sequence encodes CASSQEQVTEAFF.

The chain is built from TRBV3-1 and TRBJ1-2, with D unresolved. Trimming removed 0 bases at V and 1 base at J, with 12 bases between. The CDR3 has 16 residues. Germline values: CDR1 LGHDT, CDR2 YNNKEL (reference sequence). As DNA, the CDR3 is TGTGCCAGCAGCCAAGAGGCCCTCTCTCTTAACTATGGCTACACCTTC. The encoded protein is CASSQEALSLNYGYTF.

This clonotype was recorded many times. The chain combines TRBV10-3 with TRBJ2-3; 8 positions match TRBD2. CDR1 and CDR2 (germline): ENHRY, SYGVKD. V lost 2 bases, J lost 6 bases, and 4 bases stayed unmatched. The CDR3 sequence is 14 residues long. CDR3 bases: TGTGCCATCAGTGAGATTTCTAGCGGGGATACGCAGTATTTT. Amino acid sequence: CAISEISSGDTQYF.

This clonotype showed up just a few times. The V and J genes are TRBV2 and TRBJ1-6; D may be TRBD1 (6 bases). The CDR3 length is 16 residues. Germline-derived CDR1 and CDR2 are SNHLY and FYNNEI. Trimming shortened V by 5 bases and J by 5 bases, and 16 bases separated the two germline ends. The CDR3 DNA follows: TGTGCCAGCAGTTTCCGGGGGCAAGAGAATAATTCACCCCTCCACTTT. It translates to CASSFRGQENNSPLHF.

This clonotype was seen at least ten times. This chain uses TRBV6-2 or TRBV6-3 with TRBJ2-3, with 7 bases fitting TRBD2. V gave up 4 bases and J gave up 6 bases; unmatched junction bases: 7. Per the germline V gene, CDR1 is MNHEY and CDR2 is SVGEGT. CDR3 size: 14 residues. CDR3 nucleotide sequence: TGTGCCAGCAGTTGGACTAGTTTCGACGATACGCAGTATTTT. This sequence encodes CASSWTSFDDTQYF.